The TCR beta chain under discussion was sequenced for a study of T-cell reconstitution after alpha-beta-depleted transplantation in children. Between the trimmed V and J ends, which lost 2 bases and 5 bases, there was a span of 11 bases. Germline V gene lookup returns CDR1 SGHDT and CDR2 YYEEEE. This CDR3 region has 14 residues. Construction of the TCRbeta library involved unique molecular identifiers. TCRdb redid the calling of the PCR reads with MiXCR, one entry per CDR3 protein. The sample yields 400,000 to 450,000 distinct CDR3 sequences, approximately 42% seen once. Many counts were recorded for this clonotype.

Sequences were derived from PBMCs, sampled before TCRalphabeta/CD19-depleted stem cell transplant. The receptor was isolated from a girl aged 2-9 years with aplastic anemia, due to receive a stem cell transplant. The rearrangement joins TRBV5-6 to TRBJ2-1; weak D call: TRBD2 (5 bases). This chain's CDR3 is CASSFLGNNNEQFF. The CDR3 region has the DNA TGTGCCAGCAGCTTCCTCGGGAATAACAATGAGCAGTTCTTC.